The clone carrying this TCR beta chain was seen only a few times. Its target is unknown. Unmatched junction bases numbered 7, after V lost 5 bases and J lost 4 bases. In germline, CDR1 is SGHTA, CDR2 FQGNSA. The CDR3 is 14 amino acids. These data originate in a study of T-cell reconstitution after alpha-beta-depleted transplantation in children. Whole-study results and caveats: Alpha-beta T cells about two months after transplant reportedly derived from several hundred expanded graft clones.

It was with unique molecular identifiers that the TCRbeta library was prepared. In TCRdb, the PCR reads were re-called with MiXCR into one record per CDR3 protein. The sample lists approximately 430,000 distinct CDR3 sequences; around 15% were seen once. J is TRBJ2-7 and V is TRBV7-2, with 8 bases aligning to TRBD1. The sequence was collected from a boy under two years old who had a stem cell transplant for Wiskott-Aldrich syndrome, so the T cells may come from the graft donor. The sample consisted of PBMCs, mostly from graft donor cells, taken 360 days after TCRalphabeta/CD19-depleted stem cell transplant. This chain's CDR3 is CASSRRGQEYEQYF. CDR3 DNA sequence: TGTGCCAGCAGCCGTCGGGGACAGGAGTACGAGCAGTACTTC. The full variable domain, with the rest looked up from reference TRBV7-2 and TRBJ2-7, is GAGVSQSPSNKVTEKGKDVELRCDPISGHTALYWYRQSLGQGLEFLIYFQGNSAPDKSGLPSDRFSAERTGGSVSTLTIQRTQQEDSAVYLCASSRRGQEYEQYFGPGTRLTVT.